These T cell receptor beta chains were read from a single sample in a study of cytomegalovirus exposure and HLA in healthy donors. TCRdb's copy holds only in-frame clones and misses some; the assay was immunoSEQ multiplex PCR. The table includes approximately 220,000 clones, approximately 80% detected once. Sequenced input: PBMCs. These receptors all come from a man aged 25-45 years in good health and CMV-seronegative. CDR3s include the opening cysteine and the closing phenylalanine or tryptophan. Each record gives: CDR3 length, V gene, J gene, clone size, D gene, CDR3 protein, CDR3 DNA. A D gene is named only where the DNA matches it firmly. Part of the rows lack a size; the others show once, few, many or a class for expanded clones.

length: 14
V: TRBV19
J: TRBJ2-7
size: NA
D: TRBD1
CDR3: CASSMGTGLDEQYF
DNA: TGTGCCAGTAGTATGGGGACAGGCCTCGACGAGCAGTACTTC

length: 15
V: TRBV5-1
J: TRBJ2-1
size: NA
D: NA
CDR3: CASSSTRSSYNEQFF
DNA: TGCGCCAGCAGCTCTACCCGGAGCTCCTACAATGAGCAGTTCTTC

length: 13
V: TRBV6-5
J: TRBJ2-1
size: NA
D: NA
CDR3: CASSYGRYNEQFF
DNA: TGTGCCAGCAGTTACGGCCGTTACAATGAGCAGTTCTTC

length: 14
V: TRBV5-4
J: TRBJ2-5
size: once
D: NA
CDR3: CASSLAVPPQTQYF
DNA: TGTGCCAGCAGCTTGGCAGTCCCCCCCCAGACCCAGTACTTC

length: 12
V: TRBV19
J: TRBJ2-1
size: NA
D: NA
CDR3: CASSTRAGEQFF
DNA: TGTGCCAGTAGTACGCGAGCGGGTGAGCAGTTCTTC

length: 17
V: TRBV7-9
J: TRBJ1-3
size: NA
D: NA
CDR3: CASSSRGGAPSGNTIYF
DNA: TGTGCCAGCAGCTCCCGGGGAGGGGCTCCCTCTGGAAACACCATATATTTT

length: 16
V: TRBV5-1
J: TRBJ2-2
size: NA
D: TRBD2
CDR3: CASSRAGGLGTGELFF
DNA: TGCGCCAGCAGCCGAGCGGGGGGCCTTGGCACCGGGGAGCTGTTTTTT

length: 14
V: TRBV11-3
J: TRBJ2-7
size: NA
D: NA
CDR3: CASSEGDKSYEQYF
DNA: TGTGCCAGCAGCGAGGGGGACAAGAGCTACGAGCAGTACTTC

length: 13
V: TRBV28
J: TRBJ2-7
size: NA
D: NA
CDR3: CASSSGQTYEQYF
DNA: TGTGCCAGCAGTTCCGGACAGACCTACGAGCAGTACTTC

length: 15
V: TRBV28
J: TRBJ1-5
size: NA
D: NA
CDR3: CASSLYRYSNQPQHF
DNA: TGTGCCAGCAGTTTATACAGATATAGCAATCAGCCCCAGCATTTT

length: 13
V: TRBV5-6
J: TRBJ2-3
size: NA
D: NA
CDR3: CASSTGGSDTQYF
DNA: TGTGCCAGCAGCACGGGTGGGTCAGATACGCAGTATTTT

length: 16
V: TRBV9
J: TRBJ2-6
size: once
D: NA
CDR3: CASSVGAISGASVLTF
DNA: TGTGCCAGCAGCGTAGGGGCGATCTCTGGGGCCAGCGTCCTGACTTTC

length: 14
V: TRBV4-3
J: TRBJ2-7
size: NA
D: NA
CDR3: CASSQDAAKPEQYF
DNA: TGCGCCAGCAGCCAAGATGCGGCAAAACCCGAGCAGTACTTC

length: 14
V: TRBV6-5
J: TRBJ2-3
size: NA
D: TRBD2
CDR3: CATRLAGNTDTQYF
DNA: TGTGCCACTCGACTAGCGGGGAACACAGATACGCAGTATTTT

length: 14
V: TRBV19
J: TRBJ1-5
size: few
D: NA
CDR3: CASSSRQRHQPQHF
DNA: TGTGCCAGTAGTAGCCGACAAAGACATCAGCCCCAGCATTTT

length: 13
V: TRBV9
J: TRBJ1-4
size: NA
D: NA
CDR3: CASSVDGNEKLFF
DNA: TGTGCCAGCAGCGTAGACGGTAATGAAAAACTGTTTTTT

length: 17
V: TRBV7-8
J: TRBJ1-6
size: NA
D: NA
CDR3: CTSSLVVGLSYNSPLHF
DNA: TGTACCAGCAGCTTAGTTGTAGGACTCTCCTATAATTCACCCCTCCACTTT

length: 16
V: TRBV27
J: TRBJ2-7
size: few
D: NA
CDR3: CASSFTGRGTWSEQYF
DNA: TGTGCCAGCAGTTTTACAGGGAGGGGGACCTGGAGCGAGCAGTACTTC

length: 14
V: TRBV14
J: TRBJ2-3
size: NA
D: TRBD2
CDR3: CASRRAGSTDTQYF
DNA: TGTGCCAGCAGGCGAGCGGGGAGCACAGATACGCAGTATTTT

length: 16
V: TRBV5-4
J: TRBJ2-7
size: NA
D: TRBD2
CDR3: CASSLAVVAGGNEQYF
DNA: TGTGCCAGCAGCTTGGCCGTGGTAGCGGGGGGAAACGAGCAGTACTTC

length: 15
V: TRBV7-9
J: TRBJ1-1
size: NA
D: TRBD1
CDR3: CASSLGGQGVTEAFF
DNA: TGTGCCAGCAGCTTAGGGGGACAGGGTGTCACTGAAGCTTTCTTT

length: 15
V: TRBV7-9
J: TRBJ2-5
size: NA
D: TRBD1
CDR3: CASSSPGTGGETQYF
DNA: TGTGCCAGCAGCTCCCCTGGGACAGGGGGAGAGACCCAGTACTTC

length: 11
V: TRBV20-1
J: TRBJ2-7
size: few
D: NA
CDR3: CSAPQTYEQYF
DNA: TGCAGTGCCCCCCAAACTTACGAGCAGTACTTC

length: 15
V: TRBV18
J: TRBJ2-3
size: NA
D: NA
CDR3: CASSGMRGLTDTQYF
DNA: TGTGCCAGCTCAGGAATGCGGGGTTTGACAGATACGCAGTATTTT

length: 12
V: TRBV28
J: TRBJ2-3
size: NA
D: NA
CDR3: CASSLLQGRGYF
DNA: TGTGCCAGCAGTTTATTGCAGGGGAGGGGCTATTTT

length: 14
V: TRBV11-2
J: TRBJ2-3
size: NA
D: TRBD2
CDR3: CASSSGTSGDTQYF
DNA: TGTGCCAGCAGCTCCGGGACTAGCGGGGATACGCAGTATTTT

length: 16
V: TRBV7-2
J: TRBJ2-7
size: once
D: NA
CDR3: CASSPWAGRSSYEQYF
DNA: TGTGCCAGCAGCCCGTGGGCAGGGAGGAGCTCCTACGAGCAGTACTTC

length: 13
V: TRBV5-1
J: TRBJ2-7
size: NA
D: TRBD1
CDR3: CASSQGDGYEQYF
DNA: TGCGCCAGCAGCCAGGGGGACGGCTACGAGCAGTACTTC

length: 11
V: TRBV6-5
J: TRBJ2-7
size: NA
D: TRBD1
CDR3: CASSRQGEQYF
DNA: TGTGCCAGCAGTAGACAGGGAGAGCAGTACTTC

length: 14
V: TRBV6-6
J: TRBJ2-7
size: NA
D: TRBD1
CDR3: CASSPPGQGYEQYF
DNA: TGTGCCAGCAGCCCCCCGGGACAGGGGTACGAGCAGTACTTC

length: 16
V: TRBV6-6
J: TRBJ2-7
size: NA
D: TRBD2
CDR3: CASSYSGTSGVDEQYF
DNA: TGTGCCAGCAGTTACTCGGGGACTAGCGGGGTGGACGAGCAGTACTTC

length: 15
V: TRBV5-4
J: TRBJ2-1
size: few
D: NA
CDR3: CASSWKASSYNEQFF
DNA: TGTGCCAGCAGCTGGAAGGCTAGCTCCTACAATGAGCAGTTCTTC

length: 14
V: TRBV27
J: TRBJ2-3
size: NA
D: NA
CDR3: CASSLGGRQDTQYF
DNA: TGTGCCAGCAGCCTAGGGGGAAGGCAAGATACGCAGTATTTT

length: 15
V: TRBV5-1
J: TRBJ2-2
size: NA
D: TRBD1
CDR3: CASSSSGTETGELFF
DNA: TGCGCCAGCAGCTCGTCCGGGACAGAAACCGGGGAGCTGTTTTTT